This T cell receptor (beta chain) is drawn from a study of graft-versus-host responses after intestinal transplantation. Overall study context: Induction using anti-thymocyte globulin, followed by tacrolimus and steroids for two to three years, was given to all recipients. Notes on the study in general: GvH clones were identified in recipient marrow, with some first appearing in ileum or blood. Patients with graft-donor T cell macrochimerism had high graft-versus-host to host-versus-graft clonal ratios in allografts.

Using immunoSEQ multiplex PCR, the repertoire was profiled, and TCRdb retains in-frame clones only, with some absent. The sample gives roughly 100,000 clones, under 95% of which show up once; over 0.06% is in the top ten. On this clone: Its antigen is not known.

The ends were cut back, 0 bases at V and 2 bases at J, with 14 bases in the middle. The length of the CDR3 is 16 residues. CDR1 is WNHNN, CDR2 SYGVQD, per germline (reference sequence). Sequencing used unstimulated CD8+ T cells sorted from spleen or lymph node cells, obtained before transplant. This receptor was taken from a human donor who was the organ donor for an intestinal transplant. The chain uses TRBV10-1 and TRBJ2-7; possible D gene TRBD2, 6 bases. CDR3 sequence reads: CASSESPRRTTYEQYF. CDR3 in DNA: TGCGCCAGCAGTGAGTCCCCCAGGCGGACTACCTACGAGCAGTACTTC.